A single sample is the source of the 22 T cell receptor beta chains below, sequenced in a study of vaccination effects on CD4 cells after COVID-19. Their cognate antigens are unknown. ViraFEST assay sequencing came after antigen-specific CD4+ T cells were expanded with viral peptide pools. Isolating CD4+ T cells followed about 11 days of culture. The healthy vaccine recipients, who had no prior SARS-CoV-2 infection, showed negative nucleocapsid antibodies. Repertoires were generated with immunoSEQ multiplex PCR, while TCRdb's copy carries only in-frame clones and drops some. The sample records roughly 60,000 clones, more than 60% being singletons. The sequences come from CD4+ T cells from PBMCs cultured with SARS-CoV-2 spike peptides, collected before COVID-19 vaccination. The receptors here all came from a human donor who received a COVID-19 vaccine.

The chain joins TRBV25-1 to TRBJ2-1, with 7 bases that match TRBD2. The CDR3 covers 15 residues. V shed 2 bases, J shed 3 bases, and the junction held 4 bases outside the gene matches. CDR1 and CDR2 (germline): MGHDK, SYGVNS. CDR3 DNA sequence: TGTGCCAGCAGTGAAAGGCGGGAGATCTACAATGAGCAGTTCTTC. Translated, it gives CASSERREIYNEQFF. The whole variable domain, remainder taken from reference TRBV25-1 and TRBJ2-1, is EADIYQTPRYLVIGTGKKITLECSQTMGHDKMYWYQQDPGMELHLIHYSYGVNSTEKGDLSSESTVSRIRTEHFPLTLESARPSHTSQYLCASSERREIYNEQFFGPGTRLTVL.

This chain connects TRBV7-8 to TRBJ2-1; TRBD2 matches at 7 bases. V was pared by 6 bases and J by 9 bases, with 23 bases of the junction left unmatched. Germline V lookup: CDR1 SGHVS, CDR2 FQNEAQ. The CDR3 is made up of 18 amino acids. CDR3 in amino acids: CASRFNRREFRESSEQFF. For the CDR3, the DNA is TGTGCCAGCAGATTCAATCGGCGGGAGTTTAGGGAGTCAAGTGAGCAGTTCTTC. The full variable domain, rest sourced from reference TRBV7-8 and TRBJ2-1, is GAGVSQSPRYKVAKRGQDVALRCDPISGHVSLFWYQQALGQGPEFLTYFQNEAQLDKSGLPSDRFFAERPEGSVSTLKIQRTQQEDSAVYLCASRFNRREFRESSEQFFGPGTRLTVL.

The chain joins TRBV7-9 to TRBJ2-2; either TRBD1 or TRBD2 may supply D (5 bases each). Per the germline V gene, CDR1 is SEHNR and CDR2 is FQNEAQ (reference sequence). This CDR3 spans 15 amino acids. V shed 3 bases and J shed 6 bases, with 14 bases lying between them. CDR3 nucleotide sequence: TGTGCCAGCAGCTTTGGGGTCCTGGGGGCCGGGGAGCTGTTTTTT. This encodes CASSFGVLGAGELFF.

The chain employs TRBV5-1 and TRBJ1-1; no reliable D call. The germline V and J ends were trimmed by 0 bases and 5 bases, with 8 bases remaining between them. The CDR3 has 13 residues. Looked up from germline, CDR1 is SGHRS and CDR2 is YFSETQ. The CDR3 is CASSLGLGTEAFF. The CDR3 bases are TGCGCCAGCAGCTTGGGTCTGGGGACTGAAGCTTTCTTT.

DNA for the CDR3: TGTGCCACCAGCAGACCCGCCGGGGGAGATACGCAGTATTTT. This sequence encodes CATSRPAGGDTQYF. The chain combines TRBV15 with TRBJ2-3; D perhaps matches TRBD2 (6 bases). This CDR3 has 14 residues. The germline V gene encodes CDR1 LNHNV and CDR2 YYDKDF (reference sequence). Trimming shortened V by 2 bases and J by 5 bases, and 11 bases separated the two germline ends.

The chain uses TRBV29-1 and TRBJ1-4; the match to TRBD1 covers 7 bases. Germline V gene sequence: CDR1 SQVTM, CDR2 ANQGSEA. The CDR3 is made up of 13 amino acids. Trimming removed 6 bases from V and 8 bases from J; junction bases left unmatched: 9. The CDR3 nucleotides are TGCAGCGTCATCCCCAGGGGACAGGAAAAACTGTTTTTT. Its translation is CSVIPRGQEKLFF.

There are a few counts of this clone. V usage is TRBV19 and J usage is TRBJ1-1; TRBD1 aligns across 9 bases. With 8 bases clipped from V and 10 bases from J, the junction kept 11 bases outside the gene matches. The CDR3 spans 13 residues. CDR1 and CDR2 from the germline V gene are LNHDA and SQIVND (reference sequence). The CDR3 DNA sequence: TGTGCCAGTCTCCGGGACAGGGAATCGCGAGCTTTCTTT. Translating it yields CASLRDRESRAFF.

The chain links TRBV10-3 to TRBJ1-2, with D unresolved. Trimming left V 5 bases short and J 2 bases short, with 21 bases between. The germline V gene encodes CDR1 ENHRY and CDR2 SYGVKD. There are 17 residues in the CDR3. CDR3 in amino acids: CAISTAGVGSNNYGYTF. The CDR3 DNA is TGTGCCATCAGTACCGCCGGAGTCGGGTCCAACAACTATGGCTACACCTTC.

In its sample, this clone was seen a few times. V usage is TRBV6-1 and J usage is TRBJ1-2; TRBD1 agrees at 9 bases. The trim removed 3 bases at V and 6 bases at J, leaving 11 bases unmatched. Germline CDR1 reads MNHNS; CDR2 reads SASEGT. CDR3 length: 16 amino acids. The CDR3 coding sequence is TGTGCCAGCAGTGACACTCACAGGGGGCACCCCCATGGCTACACCTTC. This gives the protein CASSDTHRGHPHGYTF.

This rearrangement joins TRBV4-1 to TRBJ1-2, with TRBD1 matching 12 bases. The CDR3 loop spans 15 amino acids. Per the germline V gene, CDR1 is MGHRA and CDR2 is YSYEKL. V lost 6 bases to trimming and J lost 6 bases; unmatched junction nucleotides: 8. CDR3 loop: CASRHLGQGANGYTF. CDR3 sequence (DNA): TGCGCCAGCAGGCACCTGGGACAGGGGGCGAATGGCTACACCTTC.

CDR3 region: CASSAGTPFLHEQYF. CDR3 DNA: TGCGCCAGCAGCGCAGGGACACCATTTCTCCACGAGCAGTACTTC. This sequence joins TRBV5-1 and TRBJ2-7, with a possible D match to TRBD1 (6 bases). Germline V CDR1 and CDR2: SGHRS, YFSETQ. This CDR3 has 15 residues. The V end was cut by 4 bases, the J end by 5 bases, with 19 bases between.

This CDR3 reads CASSPRTASYNEQFF. The CDR3 DNA reads TGTGCCAGCAGCCCTCGGACAGCCTCCTACAATGAGCAGTTCTTC. J is TRBJ2-1 and V is TRBV3-1 (or the pseudogene TRBV3-2); weak D call: TRBD1 (6 bases). Germline CDR1 LGHDT, CDR2 YNNKEL (reference sequence). V was cut by 4 bases and J by 0 bases, with 10 bases left in between. The CDR3 covers 15 residues.

V and J are TRBV19 and TRBJ1-2; 10 bases are shared with TRBD1. Trimming took 9 bases from V and 7 from J; bases not matched to a gene: 11. CDR3 length: 14 amino acids. Looked up from germline, CDR1 is LNHDA and CDR2 is SQIVND (reference sequence). The CDR3 reads CASLPPGQGFGYTF. The CDR3 coding sequence is TGTGCCAGCCTTCCCCCGGGACAGGGGTTTGGCTACACCTTC.

The genes are TRBV12-3 or TRBV12-4 and TRBJ1-1, with D hard to call. The CDR3 consists of 12 residues. The V gene lost 5 bases and the J gene lost 4 bases, with 8 bases spanning the gap. The chain's CDR3 is CASSLTSTEAFF. In nucleotides, the CDR3 is TGTGCCAGCAGTCTAACAAGCACTGAAGCTTTCTTT.

The rearrangement joins TRBV19 to TRBJ1-4; no definite D call. Trimming left V 3 bases short and J 0 bases short, with 5 bases between. Germline CDR1 reads LNHDA; CDR2 reads SQIVND (reference sequence). The CDR3 consists of 14 residues. The CDR3 loop reads CASSITATNEKLFF. The CDR3 DNA follows: TGTGCCAGTAGTATCACGGCAACTAATGAAAAACTGTTTTTT.

V gene TRBV18 combines with J gene TRBJ2-7; maybe TRBD2 (6 bases). The CDR3 is made up of 13 amino acids. Germline lookup yields CDR1 KGHSH and CDR2 LQKENI. Trimming pared 6 bases from V and 4 bases from J, leaving 13 bases between. CDR3 sequence: CASSSTAGYEQYF. The CDR3 nucleotides read TGTGCCAGCTCTAGCACAGCGGGTTACGAGCAGTACTTC.

The rearrangement links TRBV6-5 to TRBJ1-1; tentative D call: TRBD1 (5 bases). Trimming left V 4 bases short and J 1 base short, with 10 bases between. Germline V gene lookup returns CDR1 MNHEY and CDR2 SVGAGI. The CDR3 is 14 amino acids. CDR3 bases: TGTGCCAGCAGTTCCAGGGTGGGGAACACTGAAGCTTTCTTT. This codes for CASSSRVGNTEAFF.

The V gene is TRBV6-5, the J gene TRBJ1-5; D perhaps matches TRBD1 (6 bases). The CDR3 is 15 amino acids. Trimming pared 6 bases from V and 0 bases from J, leaving 12 bases between. The germline V gene has CDR1 MNHEY and CDR2 SVGAGI. The DNA of the CDR3 is TGTGCCAGCAGGGACAGATTCCTTAGCAATCAGCCCCAGCATTTT. Amino acids: CASRDRFLSNQPQHF.

The chain is built from TRBV12-3 or TRBV12-4 and TRBJ1-1; D is unclear. CDR3 size: 12 residues. Between the trimmed V and J ends, which lost 2 bases and 2 bases, there was a span of 3 bases. CDR3 sequence: CASSLYNTEAFF. The CDR3 region has the DNA TGTGCCAGCAGTTTATATAACACTGAAGCTTTCTTT.

This clone was seen once. The chain links TRBV7-2 to TRBJ2-5; 9 bases line up with TRBD1. V lost 4 bases and J lost 0; bases outside the gene matches: 3. This CDR3 is 15 amino acids long. Germline V gene data show CDR1 as SGHTA and CDR2 as FQGNSA. The CDR3: CASSSDRGYQETQYF. The CDR3 DNA follows: TGTGCCAGCAGCTCCGACAGGGGGTACCAAGAGACCCAGTACTTC.

The chain is built from TRBV6-4 and TRBJ2-3; D unclear. The CDR3 sequence is 12 residues long. V lost 4 bases and J 2 bases, leaving 4 bases between the germline ends. CDR1 is MRHNA and CDR2 is SNTAGT in the germline V gene. For the CDR3, the DNA is TGTGCCAGCAGTGGGGACACAGATACGCAGTATTTT. Translating gives CASSGDTDTQYF.

CDR3 DNA: TGTGCCATCCGGGACAGGGAGTTAGAGGAAGCTTTCTTT. Translated: CAIRDRELEEAFF. This chain uses TRBV10-3 with TRBJ1-1, with 9 bases aligning to TRBD1. The CDR3 extends over 13 amino acids. CDR1 ENHRY and CDR2 SYGVKD come from the germline V gene. V dropped 8 bases and J dropped 8; count of bases not matched to a gene: 9.